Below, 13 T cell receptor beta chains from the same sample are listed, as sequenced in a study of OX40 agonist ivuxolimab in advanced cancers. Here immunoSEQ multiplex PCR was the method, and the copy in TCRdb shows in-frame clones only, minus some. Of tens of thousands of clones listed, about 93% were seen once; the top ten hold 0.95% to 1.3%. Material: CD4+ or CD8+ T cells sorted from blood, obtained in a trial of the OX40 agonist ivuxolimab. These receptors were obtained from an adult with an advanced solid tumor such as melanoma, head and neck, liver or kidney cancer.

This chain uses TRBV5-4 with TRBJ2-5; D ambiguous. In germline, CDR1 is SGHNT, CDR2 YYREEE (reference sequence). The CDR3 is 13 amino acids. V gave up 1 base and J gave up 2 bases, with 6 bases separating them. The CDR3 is CASSLKVQETQYF. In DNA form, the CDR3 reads TGTGCCAGCAGCTTGAAGGTTCAAGAGACCCAGTACTTC. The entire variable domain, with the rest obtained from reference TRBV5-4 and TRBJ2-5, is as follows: ETGVTQSPTHLIKTRGQQVTLRCSSQSGHNTVSWYQQALGQGPQFIFQYYREEENGRGNFPPRFSGLQFPNYSSELNVNALELDDSALYLCASSLKVQETQYFGPGTRLLVL.

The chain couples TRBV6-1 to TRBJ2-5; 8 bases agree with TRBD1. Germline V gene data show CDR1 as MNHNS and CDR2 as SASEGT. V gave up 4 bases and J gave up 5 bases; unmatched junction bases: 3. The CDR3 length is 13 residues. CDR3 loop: CASSAGGAETQYF. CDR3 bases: TGTGCCAGCAGTGCAGGGGGCGCGGAGACCCAGTACTTC.

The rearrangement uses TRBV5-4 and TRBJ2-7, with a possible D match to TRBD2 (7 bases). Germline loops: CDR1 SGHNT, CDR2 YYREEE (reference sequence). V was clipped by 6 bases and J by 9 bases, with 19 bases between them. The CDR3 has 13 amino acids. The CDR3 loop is CASTRRGGVGQYF. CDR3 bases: TGTGCCAGCACCCGCAGGGGAGGGGTTGGGCAGTACTTC.

CDR3 coding DNA: TGTGCCAGCAGCTCGATAGGGGGCCTAGGGGAAAAACTGTTTTTT. This encodes CASSSIGGLGEKLFF. The gene calls are TRBV5-8 and TRBJ1-4; 7 bases fit TRBD1. Germline V gene data show CDR1 as SGHTS and CDR2 as YDEGEE. CDR3 length: 15 residues. The ends lost 3 bases at V and 8 bases at J; junction bases unmatched: 10.

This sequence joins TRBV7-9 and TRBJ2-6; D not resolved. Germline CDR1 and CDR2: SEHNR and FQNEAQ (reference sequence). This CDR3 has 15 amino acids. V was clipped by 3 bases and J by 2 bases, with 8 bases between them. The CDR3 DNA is TGTGCCAGCAGCTTTGGTCCTACTGGGGCCAACGTCCTGACTTTC. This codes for CASSFGPTGANVLTF.

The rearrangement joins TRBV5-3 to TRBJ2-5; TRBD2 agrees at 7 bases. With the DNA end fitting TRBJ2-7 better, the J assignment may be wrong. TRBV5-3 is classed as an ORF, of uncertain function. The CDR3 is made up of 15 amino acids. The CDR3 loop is CARSFNGRLSYEQYF. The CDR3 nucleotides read TGTGCCAGAAGCTTTAACGGGAGGCTCTCCTACGAGCAGTACTTC.

In nucleotides, the CDR3 is TGTGCCACTAAGAAGGCACCCTCTGCAGATACGCAGTATTTT. Translation: CATKKAPSADTQYF. The V and J genes are TRBV7-2 and TRBJ2-3, with D uncertain. This CDR3 spans 14 amino acids. Germline V gives CDR1 SGHTA, CDR2 FQGNSA. The germline V and J ends were trimmed by 10 bases and 4 bases, with 18 bases remaining between them.

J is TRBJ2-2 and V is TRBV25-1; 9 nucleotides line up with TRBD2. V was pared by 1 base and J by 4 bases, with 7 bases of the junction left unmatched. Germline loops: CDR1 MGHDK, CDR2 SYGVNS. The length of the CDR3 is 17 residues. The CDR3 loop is CASSESGGRAGTGELFF. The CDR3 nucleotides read TGTGCCAGCAGTGAATCCGGCGGGAGGGCGGGCACCGGGGAGCTGTTTTTT.

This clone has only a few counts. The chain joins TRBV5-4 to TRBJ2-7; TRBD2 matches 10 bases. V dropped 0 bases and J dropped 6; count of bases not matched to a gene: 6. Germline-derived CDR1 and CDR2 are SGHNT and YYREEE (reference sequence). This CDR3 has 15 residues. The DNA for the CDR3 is TGTGCCAGCAGCTTGGAACTAGCGGGATTCGGCGAGCAGTACTTC. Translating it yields CASSLELAGFGEQYF.

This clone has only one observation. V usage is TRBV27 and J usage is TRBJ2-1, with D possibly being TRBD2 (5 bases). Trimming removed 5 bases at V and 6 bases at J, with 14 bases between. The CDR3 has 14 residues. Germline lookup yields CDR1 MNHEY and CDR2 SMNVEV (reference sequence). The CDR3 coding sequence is TGTGCCAGCAGTCCCTCTACTAGTCGCAATGAGCAGTTCTTC. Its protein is CASSPSTSRNEQFF.

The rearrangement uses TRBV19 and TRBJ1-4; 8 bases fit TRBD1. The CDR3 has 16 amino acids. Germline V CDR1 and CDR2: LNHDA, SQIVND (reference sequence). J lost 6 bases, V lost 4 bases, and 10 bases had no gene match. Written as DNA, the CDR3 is TGTGCCAGTAGTACCCTGGGCAGGGGGCCTGATGAAAAACTGTTTTTT. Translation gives CASSTLGRGPDEKLFF.

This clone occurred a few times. CDR3 nucleotides: TGTGCCAGCAGCCTGCATTCAGGGGGCTCTAACTATGGCTACACCTTC. Its protein is CASSLHSGGSNYGYTF. V and J are TRBV11-3 and TRBJ1-2; 8 bases line up with TRBD1. V shed 5 bases, J shed 0 bases, and the junction held 8 bases outside the gene matches. This CDR3 has 16 residues. Germline V gene lookup returns CDR1 SGHNT and CDR2 YENEEA.

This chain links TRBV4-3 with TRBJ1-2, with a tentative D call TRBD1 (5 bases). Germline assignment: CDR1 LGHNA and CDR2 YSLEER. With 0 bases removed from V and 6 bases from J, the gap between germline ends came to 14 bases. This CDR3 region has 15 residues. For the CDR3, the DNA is TGCGCCAGCAGCCAAGATCGCAGGGTGGGGGATGGCTACACCTTC. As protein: CASSQDRRVGDGYTF.